Included here is one T cell receptor (beta chain) sequence, with context. The data stem from a study of blood T cell repertoires in COVID-19. Study-wide context: There were acute and convalescent COVID-19 samples, and they came from the United States, Italy and Spain. Sources were T cells, B-cell-depleted T cells, or PBMCs; the material itself was cDNA or gDNA.

In the study's own analysis: Amplification with reference gene primers provided the estimates of nucleated cell counts. Using immunoSEQ multiplex PCR, the repertoire was profiled, and TCRdb retains in-frame clones only, with some absent. The DNA was the basis for D and trimming; V, J and clone size are from that table. Seen here are roughly 180,000 clones, 75% to 90% observed once, and the top ten hold just under 8.5%. Germline CDR1 and CDR2: MNHEY and SVGAGI. With 9 bases removed from V and 10 bases from J, the gap between germline ends came to 17 bases. CDR3 length equals 12 residues. The chain uses TRBV6-5 and TRBJ2-3; TRBD2 might be the D (5 bases). The TCR sequence derives from a woman aged 60-75 years with acute or convalescent COVID-19. The sequenced material came from peripheral blood. For the CDR3, the DNA is TGTGCCAGTTCCTCCCCGCGGGCGGCGCAGTATTTT. The encoded protein is CASSSPRAAQYF.